A selection of T cell receptor beta chains follows, all from one sample in a study of T-cell reconstitution after alpha-beta-depleted transplantation in children. TCRdb used MiXCR to reprocess the PCR reads, holding one entry per CDR3 protein. The sample includes a few hundred thousand distinct CDR3 sequences, almost 8% of them seen just once. The sequences come from peripheral blood, collected 360 days after TCRalphabeta/CD19-depleted stem cell transplant. All receptors come from a female patient aged 2-9 years who had a stem cell transplant for Fanconi anemia, so the T cells may come from the graft donor. Both conserved end residues are part of each CDR3. Fields, in order: D gene, clone size, V gene, J gene, CDR3 protein, CDR3 DNA. The D gene is left open where the match is weak. Some rows have no size entry. The others give once, few or many, or a class for an expanded clone.

.,few,TRBV14,TRBJ1-1,CASSQVSRHTEAFF,TGTGCCAGCAGCCAAGTTAGTCGGCACACTGAAGCTTTCTTT
.,.,TRBV12-3/TRBV12-4,TRBJ1-6,CASSLQGLLRDSPLHF,TGTGCCAGCAGTTTACAGGGACTCCTACGGGATTCACCCCTCCACTTT
.,many,TRBV7-8,TRBJ1-6,CASSFGQFYNSPLHF,TGTGCCAGCAGCTTCGGACAGTTCTATAATTCACCCCTCCACTTT
TRBD2,few,TRBV6-2/TRBV6-3,TRBJ2-1,CASSYLSGSGGLSLLNEQFF,TGTGCCAGCAGTTATCTTAGTGGTAGCGGGGGGCTATCCCTTCTCAATGAGCAGTTCTTC
.,many,TRBV7-6,TRBJ1-1,CASSLGTSNTEAFF,TGTGCCAGCAGCTTGGGGACATCGAACACTGAAGCTTTCTTT
TRBD1,.,TRBV20-1,TRBJ1-5,CSARRQGGNQPQHF,TGCAGTGCTAGAAGACAGGGAGGCAATCAGCCCCAGCATTTT
.,.,TRBV2,TRBJ1-2,CASKSQFPYGYTF,TGTGCCAGCAAATCCCAGTTCCCTTATGGCTACACCTTC
TRBD1,many,TRBV5-1,TRBJ2-3,CASSLEWTGGQDTQYF,TGCGCCAGCAGCTTGGAGTGGACAGGGGGTCAAGATACGCAGTATTTT
.,many,TRBV18,TRBJ2-5,CASSPRYQETQYF,TGTGCCAGCTCACCAAGGTACCAAGAGACCCAGTACTTC
.,many,TRBV12-3/TRBV12-4,TRBJ2-3,CASSSGGSTDTQYF,TGTGCCAGCAGTTCCGGCGGCAGCACAGATACGCAGTATTTT
.,many,TRBV12-3/TRBV12-4,TRBJ2-3,CASSFTGPDTQYF,TGTGCCAGCAGTTTTACAGGGCCAGATACGCAGTATTTT
.,many,TRBV28,TRBJ2-1,CASSFGTWDLVDEQFF,TGTGCCAGCAGTTTTGGAACGTGGGACCTAGTAGATGAGCAGTTCTTC
.,few,TRBV6-5,TRBJ1-2,CASSYSAGGYGYTF,TGTGCCAGCAGTTACTCGGCAGGAGGGTATGGCTACACCTTC
.,many,TRBV2,TRBJ2-3,CASSGVGTIFTDTQYF,TGTGCCAGCAGTGGAGTGGGCACTATATTCACAGATACGCAGTATTTT
.,.,TRBV5-1,TRBJ1-1,CASSLARGENTEAFF,TGCGCCAGCAGCTTAGCCAGGGGCGAGAACACTGAAGCTTTCTTT
TRBD2,.,TRBV4-2,TRBJ2-1,CASSQPMSGLGTSGEQFF,TGTGCCAGCAGCCAGCCGATGTCGGGTTTAGGGACTAGCGGTGAGCAGTTCTTC
TRBD1,.,TRBV12-5,TRBJ1-1,CASGFGIQRDRDAWGNTEAFF,TGTGCTAGTGGTTTTGGAATACAACGGGACAGGGACGCGTGGGGGAACACTGAAGCTTTCTTT
.,many,TRBV20-1,TRBJ2-4,CSASGTAFSLAKNIQYF,TGCAGTGCTAGCGGAACAGCTTTCAGCCTAGCCAAAAACATTCAGTACTTC
.,many,TRBV4-3,TRBJ2-7,CASSQDSMRMYEQYF,TGCGCCAGCAGCCAAGATAGCATGCGGATGTACGAGCAGTACTTC
.,.,TRBV7-2,TRBJ1-1,CASSLGFGGSKAFF,TGTGCCAGCAGCTTAGGATTCGGGGGATCTAAAGCTTTCTTT
.,few,TRBV24-1,TRBJ2-7,CATSDGYREVYEQYF,TGTGCCACCAGTGATGGTTACAGGGAGGTCTACGAGCAGTACTTC
.,many,TRBV7-9,TRBJ2-2,CASSWDSRIAGELFF,TGTGCCAGCAGCTGGGATTCCAGGATAGCCGGGGAGCTGTTTTTT
.,many,TRBV4-2,TRBJ1-4,CASSQGSGGEKLFF,TGTGCCAGCAGCCAAGGGTCGGGTGGTGAAAAACTGTTTTTT
TRBD1,many,TRBV4-3,TRBJ2-7,CASSQIQGYYEQYF,TGCGCCAGCAGCCAAATACAGGGGTATTACGAGCAGTACTTC
TRBD2,many,TRBV5-1,TRBJ2-5,CASSLGGLADQETQYF,TGCGCCAGCAGCTTGGGGGGACTAGCGGACCAAGAGACCCAGTACTTC
.,many,TRBV20-1,TRBJ1-1,CSASGRGDEAFF,TGCAGTGCTAGCGGTCGGGGTGACGAAGCTTTCTTT
.,many,TRBV5-1,TRBJ2-5,CASSLVPGAETQYF,TGCGCCAGCAGCTTGGTCCCGGGGGCGGAGACCCAGTACTTC
TRBD1,many,TRBV12-3/TRBV12-4,TRBJ1-2,CASSRQGRDGYTF,TGTGCCAGCAGCCGACAGGGACGAGATGGCTACACCTTC
.,.,TRBV14,TRBJ1-1,CASSQVVGVNTEAFF,TGTGCCAGCAGCCAAGTTGTAGGGGTGAACACTGAAGCTTTCTTT
.,many,TRBV5-5,TRBJ1-5,CASSFEGDLWNQPQHF,TGTGCCAGCAGCTTTGAGGGAGACTTATGGAATCAGCCCCAGCATTTT
.,.,TRBV5-6,TRBJ1-1,CASSLVPAGEAFF,TGTGCCAGCAGCTTGGTACCCGCAGGTGAAGCTTTCTTT
.,few,TRBV21-1,TRBJ2-1,CASSTAGTAINEQFF,TGTGCCAGCAGCACCGCCGGGACAGCTATTAATGAGCAGTTCTTC
.,.,TRBV27,TRBJ1-5,CASSTNRNQPQHF,TGTGCCAGCAGTACAAACCGAAATCAGCCCCAGCATTTT
TRBD2,many,TRBV5-1,TRBJ2-3,CASSLETSGSTDTQYF,TGCGCCAGCAGCTTGGAGACTAGCGGGAGCACAGATACGCAGTATTTT